The 15 T cell receptor beta chains below come from one sample, sequenced in a study of control samples from healthy donors and cancer patients. Repertoires were generated with immunoSEQ multiplex PCR, while TCRdb's copy carries only in-frame clones and drops some. The data hold about 120,000 clones, with over 75% observed a single time. Sequenced: PBMCs. The origin of the receptors is a woman aged 50 to 65 with colorectal cancer.

V usage is TRBV7-2 and J usage is TRBJ2-7, with D perhaps TRBD1 (6 bases). The CDR3 consists of 15 residues. Germline CDR1 SGHTA, CDR2 FQGNSA. V was cut by 4 bases and J by 0 bases, with 13 bases left in between. The CDR3 reads CASSSDRFPSYEQYF. CDR3 sequence (DNA): TGTGCCAGCAGCTCGGACAGATTTCCCTCCTACGAGCAGTACTTC.

The chain links TRBV30 to TRBJ1-3, with D perhaps TRBD1 (6 bases). The CDR3 runs 15 residues. The germline CDR1 and CDR2 sequences are GTSNPN and SVGIG (reference sequence). V was trimmed by 5 bases and J by 2 bases, leaving 16 bases between them. The DNA for the CDR3 is TGTGCCTGGGCCGAGATCACAGGGACTGGAAACACCATATATTTT. It is translated as CAWAEITGTGNTIYF.

This clone occurred a few times. The J gene is TRBJ2-5, the V gene TRBV6-1; D is unresolved. Germline-derived CDR1 and CDR2 are MNHNS and SASEGT. Trimming shortened V by 0 bases and J by 4 bases, and 12 bases separated the two germline ends. The CDR3 has 15 amino acids. The CDR3 DNA sequence: TGTGCCAGCAGTGAAGCGCGTCAGGTCCGAGAGACCCAGTACTTC. Protein: CASSEARQVRETQYF.

The chain employs TRBV28 and TRBJ2-3; 9 bases fit TRBD1. Looked up from germline, CDR1 is MDHEN and CDR2 is SYDVKM. The CDR3 is made up of 17 amino acids. J lost 5 bases, V lost 4 bases, and 13 bases had no gene match. The CDR3 DNA sequence: TGTGCCAGCAGTTCCCCCTACAGGGGGCAAGTTCAAGATACGCAGTATTTT. It codes for CASSSPYRGQVQDTQYF. The full variable domain, its missing parts supplied by reference TRBV28 and TRBJ2-3, is DVKVTQSSRYLVKRTGEKVFLECVQDMDHENMFWYRQDPGLGLRLIYFSYDVKMKEKGDIPEGYSVSREKKERFSLILESASTNQTSMYLCASSSPYRGQVQDTQYFGPGTRLTVL.

V usage is TRBV28 and J usage is TRBJ2-5; D gene unclear. Germline V gives CDR1 MDHEN, CDR2 SYDVKM. This CDR3 has 14 amino acids. V lost 2 bases to trimming and J lost 7 bases, with 14 bases between them. The CDR3: CASSLVYEARTQYF. The CDR3, as DNA: TGTGCCAGCAGTTTAGTCTATGAAGCCCGGACCCAGTACTTC.

The chain joins TRBV5-1 to TRBJ2-5, with D possibly called TRBD1 or TRBD2 (5 bases each). Germline V CDR1 and CDR2: SGHRS, YFSETQ. V gave up 5 bases and J gave up 0 bases, with 8 bases separating them. There are 13 residues in the CDR3. The CDR3 DNA follows: TGCGCCAGCAGAGGGGACCACCAAGAGACCCAGTACTTC. This encodes CASRGDHQETQYF.

The V call is TRBV5-5, the J call TRBJ1-4; 10 bases line up with TRBD1. J gave up 6 bases and V 3 bases, and 17 bases lay outside the gene matches. The CDR3 totals 19 residues. Per the germline V gene, CDR1 is SGHKS and CDR2 is YYEKEE (reference sequence). The CDR3 is CASSSGPDRGLPLDEKLFF. In DNA, the CDR3 is TGTGCCAGCAGCTCAGGGCCCGACAGGGGGCTCCCCCTGGATGAAAAACTGTTTTTT.

In its sample, this clone was seen once. V gene TRBV12-3 or TRBV12-4 combines with J gene TRBJ1-2, with a tentative D call TRBD1 (5 bases). The CDR3 is 13 amino acids. The V and J ends lost 6 bases and 3 bases respectively, with 11 bases between them. This chain's CDR3 is CASSQGVHYGYTF. CDR3 in DNA: TGTGCCAGCAGCCAAGGGGTTCACTATGGCTACACCTTC.

V and J are TRBV27 and TRBJ1-6, with 9 bases that match TRBD1. The CDR3 consists of 19 residues. V was clipped by 6 bases and J by 0 bases; unmatched bases: 12. Germline CDR1 is MNHEY and CDR2 is SMNVEV (reference sequence). CDR3 coding DNA: TGTGCCAGCAGACTGTACTGGACAGGGGAAAGCTCCTATAATTCACCCCTCCACTTT. This gives the protein CASRLYWTGESSYNSPLHF.

The J gene is TRBJ2-7, the V gene TRBV5-4; TRBD1 matches 7 bases. The germline gives CDR1 SGHNT, CDR2 YYREEE (reference sequence). The CDR3 extends over 15 amino acids. The trim removed 3 bases at V and 5 bases at J, leaving 11 bases unmatched. The CDR3 here is CASSSGPGGEDEQYF. Here the CDR3 DNA reads TGTGCCAGCAGCTCAGGCCCAGGGGGAGAAGACGAGCAGTACTTC.

The chain recombines TRBV28 with TRBJ2-3; 11 bases align to TRBD2. With V trimmed by 1 base and J by 6 bases, 9 bases remained unmatched. Germline values: CDR1 MDHEN, CDR2 SYDVKM. This CDR3 region has 17 residues. CDR3 sequence (DNA): TGTGCCAGCAGTTTATACGTTAGCGGGGGGGCCTTCGATACGCAGTATTTT. Amino acid sequence: CASSLYVSGGAFDTQYF.

V is TRBV5-1 and J is TRBJ2-1, with 8 nucleotides matching TRBD1. Germline assignment: CDR1 SGHRS and CDR2 YFSETQ. This CDR3 comprises 16 residues. V shed 0 bases, J shed 0 bases, and the junction held 2 bases outside the gene matches. The CDR3 DNA reads TGCGCCAGCAGCTTGGACAGGGGGGTCTCCTACAATGAGCAGTTCTTC. Translating gives CASSLDRGVSYNEQFF.

The V and J genes are TRBV6-5 and TRBJ2-1; 11 nucleotides agree with TRBD2. Per germline, CDR1 MNHEY and CDR2 SVGAGI. The V gene end was trimmed by 7 bases and the J gene end by 5 bases; junction bases not matched to a gene: 7. This CDR3 has 15 amino acids. In nucleotides, the CDR3 is TGTGCCAGCACCAACCCGGGACTAGCGGACAATGAGCAGTTCTTC. Its protein product is CASTNPGLADNEQFF.

The chain uses TRBV29-1 and TRBJ1-1; D gene uncertain. Germline CDR1 reads SQVTM; CDR2 reads ANQGSEA. Trimming cost V 6 bases and J 5 bases, with 13 bases left between them. The CDR3 has 12 amino acids. For the CDR3, the DNA is TGCAGCGTCCTAACATGGAGGACTGAAGCTTTCTTT. This encodes CSVLTWRTEAFF.

The chain links TRBV19 to TRBJ1-1; D call uncertain. Trimming took off 2 bases at V and 5 bases at J, with 9 bases between the two ends. This CDR3 is built from 13 residues. Germline V CDR1 and CDR2: LNHDA, SQIVND (reference sequence). Here the CDR3 DNA reads TGTGCCAGTAGTATACGAGGATGGACTGAAGCTTTCTTT. This encodes CASSIRGWTEAFF.